This T cell receptor (beta chain) came from a study of radiation and T cells in renal cell carcinoma. Time point denoted: blood 4 weeks post-SBRT, at nephrectomy. Treatment denoted: 15 Gy SBRT to primary tumor, nephrectomy 4 weeks later. Nephrectomy followed 15 Gy stereotactic body radiation by 4 weeks. CDR3 size: 14 residues. Using immunoSEQ multiplex PCR, the repertoire was profiled, and TCRdb retains in-frame clones only, with some absent. In the table there are around 78,000 clones, 80% to 90% of which are singletons. This specimen was blood, taken from a patient whose treatment included radiotherapy and nephrectomy. The clonotype comes from a woman in her 70s with renal cell carcinoma. V usage is TRBV21-1 and J usage is TRBJ2-7; whether TRBD1, the table's D call, matches the DNA was not checked. TRBV21-1 is annotated as a pseudogene. In DNA form, the CDR3 reads TGTGCCAGCATCTCATGCGGGACAGAGGACGAGCAGTACTTC. Protein sequence: CASISCGTEDEQYF.